This T cell receptor (beta chain) was captured by sequencing in a study of cytomegalovirus exposure and HLA in healthy donors. The CDR3 has 15 residues. V shed 2 bases and J 5 bases; nucleotides not matched to a gene: 7. Looked up from germline, CDR1 is SGHRS and CDR2 is YFSETQ. Likely unrecorded immune exposures existed in these nominally healthy donors. As regards this clone: Its antigen is unknown.

Study results and limitations: A later analysis reportedly identified an Asian-associated ancestry cluster as carrying fewer N-insertions than the approximately 670-donor mean.

The study ran its PCR with 60 Vbeta and 13 Jbeta primers. Repertoires were generated with immunoSEQ multiplex PCR, while TCRdb's copy carries only in-frame clones and drops some. This repertoire shows 90,000 to 150,000 clones, about 81% found once; its top ten account for 1.5% to 2%. The rearrangement joins TRBV5-1 to TRBJ2-3; 8 positions agree with TRBD1. The sample taken for sequencing was PBMCs. This sequence originates from a man aged 35-49 years in good health and CMV-seronegative. DNA of the CDR3: TGCGCCAGCAGCTTCACCGGGACAGGAGGAGATACGCAGTATTTT. Residues: CASSFTGTGGDTQYF.